A selection of T cell receptor beta chains follows, all from one sample in a study of control samples from healthy donors and cancer patients. This table comes from immunoSEQ multiplex PCR, and its TCRdb copy is limited to in-frame clones, with some not included. The sample carries around 230,000 clones, just under 95% recorded once. The source material was blood. The receptors were gathered from a man aged 50 to 59 in good health. Each CDR3 is given with its conserved first and last residue. D genes are given only for firm matches. Some rows mark clone size as missing; the rest say once, few, many or name a class of expanded clone.

15	NA	TRBV30	NA	TRBJ2-5	TGTGCCTGGAGTCTAGGACAGAGCTACCAAGAGACCCAGTACTTC	CAWSLGQSYQETQYF
17	NA	TRBV24-1	NA	TRBJ2-2	TGTGCCACCAGTGATCCGCAGGGGACGTATGGGACCGGGGAGCTGTTTTTT	CATSDPQGTYGTGELFF
15	NA	TRBV6-5	NA	TRBJ2-1	TGTGCCAGCAGTTTCGCTCGCGACGGGTACAATGAGCAGTTCTTC	CASSFARDGYNEQFF
15	NA	TRBV7-2	NA	TRBJ1-2	TGTGCCAGCAGCCCTGGGGGCGATCCGAGCTATGGCTACACCTTC	CASSPGGDPSYGYTF
13	NA	TRBV7-8	NA	TRBJ1-1	TGTGCCAGCAGCCTTACAATGAACACTGAAGCTTTCTTT	CASSLTMNTEAFF
14	once	TRBV7-9	NA	TRBJ2-3	TGTGCCAGCAGCTTAGCTGGGAGCACAGATACGCAGTATTTT	CASSLAGSTDTQYF
15	NA	TRBV19	TRBD2	TRBJ2-6	TGTGCCAGTACCCTGGGGGGGACTGGGGCCAACGTCCTGACTTTC	CASTLGGTGANVLTF
15	NA	TRBV6-2/TRBV6-3	NA	TRBJ2-1	TGTGCCAGCAGTCAAGGGGGGGGTCTCTACAATGAGCAGTTCTTC	CASSQGGGLYNEQFF
15	NA	TRBV24-1	NA	TRBJ2-3	TGTGCCACCAGTGATTTCGAAGGGGGGCCAGATACGCAGTATTTT	CATSDFEGGPDTQYF
17	NA	TRBV27	TRBD1	TRBJ1-5	TGTGCCAGCAGTATGGGACAGGGAATTGATAGGAATCAGCCCCAGCATTTT	CASSMGQGIDRNQPQHF
14	NA	TRBV24-1	NA	TRBJ2-5	TGTGCCACCAGTGATTTAGACAGGAGCGAGACCCAGTACTTC	CATSDLDRSETQYF
15	NA	TRBV6-5	TRBD1	TRBJ1-5	TGTGCCAGCAGTTCCGGGACAGGGGACCATCAGCCCCAGCATTTT	CASSSGTGDHQPQHF
14	NA	TRBV19	NA	TRBJ2-1	TGTGCCAGCCGAGGGGGGCTCCGCTACAATGAGCAGTTCTTC	CASRGGLRYNEQFF
16	NA	TRBV7-9	TRBD2	TRBJ2-1	TGTGCCAGCAGCCCCCACTGGGCGGGGGTATACAATGAGCAGTTCTTC	CASSPHWAGVYNEQFF
15	NA	TRBV11-1	TRBD2	TRBJ2-1	TGTGCCAGCAGCGCGACTAGCGGGGTCTACAATGAGCAGTTCTTC	CASSATSGVYNEQFF
13	once	TRBV9	NA	TRBJ1-1	TGTGCCAGCAGCGTGATGGGAGAGGCAGTCCCCGAGTTT	CASSVMGEAVPEF
14	NA	TRBV6-5	NA	TRBJ1-6	TGTGCCAGCAGGCAGGGTGACTATAATTCACCCCTCCACTTT	CASRQGDYNSPLHF
14	NA	TRBV7-2	NA	TRBJ2-1	TGTGCCAGCAGCTTAGGGGTGGGGGAGAGGGAACAGTTCTTC	CASSLGVGEREQFF
16	NA	TRBV19	NA	TRBJ2-7	TGTGCCAGTAGTACTCTTGCCGGGACAACCCGCTACGAGCAGTACTTC	CASSTLAGTTRYEQYF
13	NA	TRBV7-2	NA	TRBJ1-5	TGTGCCAGCAGCTCCGGCAGGGCCCTTCCCCAGCATTTT	CASSSGRALPQHF
17	NA	TRBV10-3	TRBD1	TRBJ2-6	TGTGCCATCAGTGAGTCGACTCCGGGACAGGGAGGATATGTCCTGACTTTC	CAISESTPGQGGYVLTF
11	once	TRBV29-1	NA	TRBJ2-5	TGCAGTGCAGGGTATGAAGAGACCCAGTACTTC	CSAGYEETQYF
13	NA	TRBV29-1	NA	TRBJ2-1	TGCAGCACCTCTCCCTGGGAGCCCAATGAGCAGTTCTTC	CSTSPWEPNEQFF
13	NA	TRBV6-2/TRBV6-3	NA	TRBJ2-3	TGTGCCAGCAGTTCATTCCGTACAGATACGCAGTATTTT	CASSSFRTDTQYF
13	NA	TRBV12-3/TRBV12-4	NA	TRBJ2-7	TGTGCCAGCAGTTTAGAAGGGGGATACGAGCAGTACTTC	CASSLEGGYEQYF
16	NA	TRBV24-1	NA	TRBJ2-1	TGTGCCACCGGTTTTTCGGGCCAGTTCGTCGGAAATGAGCAGTTCTTC	CATGFSGQFVGNEQFF
15	NA	TRBV5-1	TRBD1	TRBJ2-3	TGCGCCAGCAGCTTGGAAGGGGGCCGCACAGATACGCAGTATTTT	CASSLEGGRTDTQYF
14	NA	TRBV5-1	NA	TRBJ2-1	TGCGCCAGCAGCTTGGAAGGGTTCTACAATGAGCAGTTCTTC	CASSLEGFYNEQFF